Presented here are 17 T cell receptor beta chains from one specimen sequenced in a study of lymphopenia after photon versus proton radiotherapy. The method was immunoSEQ multiplex PCR; TCRdb's version includes in-frame clones alone and lacks a portion of them. The table lists tens of thousands of clones, roughly 85% of them singletons. Material: peripheral blood, obtained from a patient treated with photon-based radiotherapy. The source is a middle-aged man with gastric cancer.

The chain joins TRBV18 to TRBJ1-6, with a weak D call TRBD1 (6 bases). The CDR3 sequence is 14 residues long. Germline CDR1 KGHSH, CDR2 LQKENI. V lost 3 bases and J 9 bases, leaving 12 bases between the germline ends. The CDR3 loop is CASSPFDRSSPLHF. CDR3 bases: TGTGCCAGCTCACCGTTTGACAGGTCTTCACCCCTCCACTTT.

V usage is TRBV4-2 and J usage is TRBJ2-7; the D gene is possibly TRBD1 (6 bases). Trimming pared 1 base from V and 2 bases from J, leaving 12 bases between. This CDR3 is built from 15 residues. The germline V gene encodes CDR1 LGHNA and CDR2 YNFKEQ. DNA of the CDR3: TGTGCCAGCAGCCAAGGATCAGAGGGGGCCTACGAGCAGTACTTC. This encodes CASSQGSEGAYEQYF.

In its sample, this clone was seen a few times. The rearrangement links TRBV2 to TRBJ1-2; D remains unclear. Trimming stripped 6 bases from V and 6 bases from J, with 11 bases between. The CDR3 is made up of 12 amino acids. Germline V gene sequence: CDR1 SNHLY, CDR2 FYNNEI. The CDR3 nucleotides are TGTGCCAGCAGCCAGGAGCGGGATGGCTACACCTTC. It yields the protein CASSQERDGYTF.

This clone was detected once. The chain recombines TRBV18 with TRBJ1-1; D call uncertain. Looked up from germline, CDR1 is KGHSH and CDR2 is LQKENI. V lost 6 bases and J 7 bases, leaving 12 bases between the germline ends. The CDR3 contains 12 residues. The CDR3 DNA reads TGTGCCAGCTCGGAGGAAGGTATTGAAGCTTTCTTT. This translates into CASSEEGIEAFF.

The chain has TRBV2 and TRBJ2-3, with a tentative D call TRBD1 (6 bases). The ends were cut back, 1 base at V and 7 bases at J, with 12 bases in the middle. Germline CDR1 SNHLY, CDR2 FYNNEI. This CDR3 comprises 14 residues. The DNA for the CDR3 is TGTGCCAGCAGTGAAGAACAGGGCTTTAATACGCAGTATTTT. Translating gives CASSEEQGFNTQYF.

The genes are TRBV27 and TRBJ2-2, with no clear D. The CDR3 is 13 residues long. Germline CDR1 MNHEY, CDR2 SMNVEV (reference sequence). V shed 5 bases and J shed 4 bases, with 8 bases lying between them. The CDR3 DNA follows: TGTGCCAGCAGTCCGCCAGGCACCGGGGAGCTGTTTTTT. Translation: CASSPPGTGELFF.

This clone was seen once. The chain carries TRBV18 and TRBJ2-5; D gene ambiguous. From germline, CDR1 is KGHSH and CDR2 LQKENI. This CDR3 comprises 12 residues. Trimming took off 3 bases at V and 1 base at J, with 3 bases between the two ends. For the CDR3, the DNA is TGTGCCAGCTCACCGACCCAAGAGACCCAGTACTTC. This gives the protein CASSPTQETQYF.

This clone was recorded a few times. V usage is TRBV7-9 and J usage is TRBJ1-2; a weak D match, TRBD1 (6 bases). The V and J ends lost 3 bases and 9 bases respectively, with 14 bases between them. Looked up from germline, CDR1 is SEHNR and CDR2 is FQNEAQ (reference sequence). The CDR3 spans 13 residues. The DNA for the CDR3 is TGTGCCAGCAGCTTCGCAGACAGGCCAAGCTACACCTTC. This codes for CASSFADRPSYTF.

J is TRBJ2-7 and V is TRBV27, with D perhaps given as TRBD1 or TRBD2 (6 bases each). CDR1 is MNHEY and CDR2 is SMNVEV in the germline V gene (reference sequence). The CDR3 has 12 amino acids. CDR3 protein: CQVKGGPHEQYF. For the CDR3, the DNA is TGTCAAGTTAAGGGGGGACCCCACGAGCAGTACTTC.

The chain joins TRBV9 to TRBJ2-7; 11 bases agree with TRBD1. This CDR3 has 14 residues. The germline V gene has CDR1 SGDLS and CDR2 YYNGEE. V gave up 4 bases and J gave up 7 bases; unmatched junction bases: 7. The CDR3 DNA follows: TGTGCCAGCAGCCCCGGACAGGGGGCAAAGGAGCAGTACTTC. Translation: CASSPGQGAKEQYF.

Concerning this clone itself: Additional DNA sequences in this sample encode the identical CDR3. The rearrangement uses TRBV7-6 and TRBJ2-5; 11 bases align to TRBD1. The germline CDR1 and CDR2 sequences are SGHVS and FNYEAQ. The CDR3 is 15 amino acids. V lost 1 base to trimming and J lost 4 bases; unmatched junction nucleotides: 2. In DNA form, the CDR3 reads TGTGCCAGCAGCTTAGGGACAGGGGGCTCAGAGACCCAGTACTTC. This codes for CASSLGTGGSETQYF.

CDR3 region: CASSPGLTDTQYF. The DNA of the CDR3 is TGTGCCAGCTCACCGGGACTGACAGATACGCAGTATTTT. The rearrangement joins TRBV18 to TRBJ2-3, with D possibly being TRBD2 (6 bases). CDR3 length: 13 amino acids. Trimming left V 3 bases short and J 3 bases short, with 7 bases between. Looked up from germline, CDR1 is KGHSH and CDR2 is LQKENI.

This chain uses TRBV4-1 with TRBJ2-7; 9 nucleotides line up with TRBD1. Germline V CDR1 and CDR2: MGHRA, YSYEKL. The J segment lost 3 bases and the V segment lost 1 base, leaving 7 bases of the junction unmatched. The CDR3 is 16 residues long. This CDR3 reads CASSQGVGDRDYEQYF. In nucleotides, the CDR3 is TGCGCCAGCAGCCAAGGGGTAGGGGACAGGGACTACGAGCAGTACTTC.

The chain is built from TRBV10-3 and TRBJ1-5; weak D call: TRBD1 (5 bases). The germline CDR1 and CDR2 sequences are ENHRY and SYGVKD. Trimming cost V 2 bases and J 3 bases, with 11 bases left between them. The CDR3 is 15 amino acids. CDR3 nucleotide sequence: TGTGCCATCAGTGAGGGGCAGGGACTCAATCAGCCCCAGCATTTT. Translation: CAISEGQGLNQPQHF.

This sequence joins TRBV18 and TRBJ1-1, with D unclear. From germline, CDR1 is KGHSH and CDR2 LQKENI. There are 13 residues in the CDR3. The V and J ends lost 5 bases and 0 bases respectively, with 7 bases between them. This CDR3 reads CASSVEMNTEAFF. For the CDR3, the DNA is TGTGCCAGCTCAGTCGAAATGAACACTGAAGCTTTCTTT.

The chain recombines TRBV5-6 with TRBJ2-5, with 8 nucleotides matching TRBD1. After removal of 5 bases from V and 5 bases from J, the junction contained 14 bases not matched to a gene. CDR1 and CDR2 from the germline V gene are SGHDT and YYEEEE. The CDR3 has 16 residues. In DNA, the CDR3 is TGTGCCAGCAGACCCCGGACAGGGAGTGGGGGGGAGACCCAGTACTTC. This sequence encodes CASRPRTGSGGETQYF.

The rearrangement links TRBV7-2 to TRBJ2-2; possible D gene TRBD1, 5 bases. The CDR3 runs 15 residues. Trimming took 1 base from V and 1 from J, leaving 7 bases between them. Per germline, CDR1 SGHTA and CDR2 FQGNSA. The CDR3 loop reads CASSLGQLNTGELFF. CDR3 DNA sequence: TGTGCCAGCAGCTTAGGACAGTTGAACACCGGGGAGCTGTTTTTT.